This T cell receptor beta chain was identified in a study of T cell changes during pregnancy in multiple sclerosis. The CDR3 sequence is 17 residues long. CDR1 is MNHEY and CDR2 is SMNVEV in the germline V gene (reference sequence). Trimming took 3 bases from V and 4 from J; bases not matched to a gene: 12. Libraries were prepared by immunoSEQ multiplex PCR; TCRdb keeps only in-frame clonotypes and omits some of them. This sample has about 41,000 clones, with 80% to 90% found just once. The chain combines TRBV27 with TRBJ2-7, with 10 positions matching TRBD2. The sequence came from a female donor with multiple sclerosis, enrolled in a pregnancy study. This specimen was CD4+ T cells from peripheral blood mononuclear cells, taken in the first trimester of pregnancy. CDR3 amino acids: CASSFKRGVAGGYEQYF. For the CDR3, the DNA is TGTGCCAGCAGTTTCAAACGGGGGGTAGCGGGAGGTTACGAGCAGTACTTC.